This paragraph reports one T cell receptor (beta chain). The data were obtained in a study of CD8 T cells in Susac syndrome. From germline, CDR1 is SGDLS and CDR2 YYNGEE. The CDR3 covers 13 residues. Trimming removed 0 bases from V and 9 bases from J, with 10 bases in between. The study sequenced TCR beta in blood CD8+ and CD4+ T cells. The CD8+ and CD4+ T cells were isolated magnetically using a negative isolation approach, whereas the TEMRA cells were enriched by FACS. A quantity of about 0.45 to 1 ug RNA underwent reverse transcription using random hexamers. It was immunoSEQ multiplex PCR that amplified TCR beta CDR3 across 54 Vbeta and 13 Jbeta. TCRdb re-called the immunoSEQ multiplex PCR reads with MiXCR, one entry per CDR3 protein. The profile covers roughly 200,000 distinct CDR3 sequences, with about 94% appearing a single time and 0.1% taken by the ten largest.

The receptor comes from a human donor in good health. Sequencing was carried out using CD4+ T cells from PBMCs. V usage is TRBV9 and J usage is TRBJ2-1; D may be TRBD2 (6 bases). The CDR3 region has the DNA TGTGCCAGCAGCGTAGAGGGGCGGGGTGAGCAGTTCTTC. It yields the protein CASSVEGRGEQFF.